The 28 T cell receptor beta chains below all came from one sample that was sequenced in a study of cytomegalovirus exposure and HLA in healthy donors. The PCR ran on 60 Vbeta and 13 Jbeta primers. Method: immunoSEQ multiplex PCR; TCRdb's copy keeps in-frame clones and lacks some. The table shows under 150,000 clones, with over 65% occurring only once. Source material: PBMCs. Receptor source: a middle-aged man in good health and CMV-seronegative.

The chain carries TRBV7-2 and TRBJ1-1; the D is unclear. The CDR3 runs to 14 residues. Germline loops: CDR1 SGHTA, CDR2 FQGNSA. V lost 8 bases and J lost 1, with 14 bases in between. The CDR3 DNA reads as TGTGCCAGCTCCTTCGGGAGGGAGAACACTGAAGCTTTCTTT. Protein sequence: CASSFGRENTEAFF. Combining the CDR3 with reference TRBV7-2 and TRBJ1-1 gives the whole variable domain GAGVSQSPSNKVTEKGKDVELRCDPISGHTALYWYRQSLGQGLEFLIYFQGNSAPDKSGLPSDRFSAERTGGSVSTLTIQRTQQEDSAVYLCASSFGRENTEAFFGQGTRLTVV.

V and J are TRBV5-6 and TRBJ1-2, with 11 bases aligning to TRBD1. The CDR3 contains 15 residues. CDR1 SGHDT and CDR2 YYEEEE come from the germline V gene. Trimming removed 6 bases from V and 2 bases from J; junction bases left unmatched: 6. The chain's CDR3 is CASNKDRGPNYGYTF. The DNA for the CDR3 is TGTGCCAGCAATAAGGACAGGGGGCCCAACTATGGCTACACCTTC.

This clone was recorded only once. This chain uses TRBV4-1 with TRBJ1-2; TRBD1 is a possible D gene (6 bases). CDR1 is MGHRA, CDR2 YSYEKL, per germline. Trimming pared 6 bases from V and 8 bases from J, leaving 22 bases between. This CDR3 is built from 15 residues. CDR3 in amino acids: CASRIYGQTKRGYTF. CDR3 coding DNA: TGCGCCAGCAGAATTTACGGACAGACTAAGCGGGGCTACACCTTC.

This chain connects TRBV28 to TRBJ2-7; D might be TRBD2 (6 bases). CDR3 length equals 15 residues. The V end lost 6 bases, the J end lost 3 bases, and 18 bases lay between the germline ends. CDR1 is MDHEN and CDR2 is SYDVKM in the germline V gene. The CDR3 nucleotides are TGTGCCAGCAGCCGGGGTTACGGGAGCCTCTACGAGCAGTACTTC. Translating it yields CASSRGYGSLYEQYF.

This chain connects TRBV6-1 to TRBJ1-6; a possible D gene is TRBD1 (6 bases). In germline, CDR1 is MNHNS, CDR2 SASEGT. V was pared by 6 bases and J by 6 bases, with 12 bases between. The CDR3 sequence is 14 residues long. The CDR3 loop reads CASRDGQLNSPLHF. The CDR3 bases are TGTGCCAGCAGGGACGGACAGCTTAATTCACCCCTCCACTTT.

The J gene is TRBJ1-5, the V gene TRBV18; 11 bases map to TRBD1. CDR3 size: 13 residues. The ends lost 10 bases at V and 6 bases at J; junction bases unmatched: 5. CDR1 is KGHSH and CDR2 is LQKENI in the germline V gene. The CDR3 coding sequence is TGTGCCACAAGGACAGGGGGCACTCAGCCCCAGCATTTT. It translates to CATRTGGTQPQHF.

The CDR3 reads CASSPREGTEAFF. The CDR3 DNA reads TGTGCCAGCTCCCCCAGGGAGGGGACTGAAGCTTTCTTT. V and J are TRBV18 and TRBJ1-1, with TRBD1 as a possible D gene (5 bases). Germline assignment: CDR1 KGHSH and CDR2 LQKENI. The V and J ends lost 6 bases and 5 bases respectively, with 13 bases between them. The CDR3 totals 13 residues.

The J gene is TRBJ1-3, the V gene TRBV4-3, with 9 positions matching TRBD1. Germline CDR1 is LGHNA and CDR2 is YSLEER. The V gene end was trimmed by 0 bases and the J gene end by 2 bases; junction bases not matched to a gene: 5. The CDR3 is made up of 17 amino acids. CDR3 sequence (DNA): TGCGCCAGCAGCCAAGATTCCACAGGGGGCCCTGGAAACACCATATATTTT. Residues: CASSQDSTGGPGNTIYF.

This clone showed up just once. The chain links TRBV2 to TRBJ2-3; no clear D. V lost 5 bases to trimming and J lost 5 bases, with 5 bases between them. The CDR3 has 11 residues. CDR1 is SNHLY, CDR2 FYNNEI, per germline. CDR3: CASSPGDTQYF. For the CDR3, the DNA is TGTGCCAGCAGTCCGGGAGATACGCAGTATTTT.

This clone was seen a few times. The V and J genes are TRBV7-2 and TRBJ2-7; D may be TRBD1 (6 bases). The CDR3 covers 16 residues. The ends were cut back, 3 bases at V and 1 base at J, with 16 bases in the middle. CDR1 and CDR2 (germline): SGHTA, FQGNSA. The CDR3 DNA is TGTGCCAGCAGCTTTTTTGGCAGGGGAGAATCCTACGAGCAGTACTTC. Protein: CASSFFGRGESYEQYF.

The V gene is TRBV11-2, the J gene TRBJ2-1; 10 bases match TRBD1. CDR1 and CDR2 from the germline V gene are SGHAT and FQNNGV. V lost 3 bases to trimming and J lost 2 bases; unmatched junction nucleotides: 1. The CDR3 covers 15 residues. The DNA for the CDR3 is TGTGCCAGCAGCTTCGGACAGGGGGCCTACAATGAGCAGTTCTTC. This encodes CASSFGQGAYNEQFF.

This clone appeared a few times. The CDR3 reads CASSFLDSNSPLHF. The CDR3 DNA follows: TGTGCCAGCAGCTTTTTGGATAGCAATTCACCCCTCCACTTT. V usage is TRBV5-5 and J usage is TRBJ1-6, with D unclear. This CDR3 has 14 amino acids. The germline V and J ends were trimmed by 2 bases and 7 bases, with 10 bases remaining between them. Germline CDR1 and CDR2: SGHKS and YYEKEE (reference sequence).

The chain couples TRBV9 to TRBJ2-5, with TRBD2 matching over 7 bases. The CDR3 has 15 amino acids. Germline trimming cut 4 bases from V and 5 bases from J; bases unmatched to any gene: 11. Germline values: CDR1 SGDLS, CDR2 YYNGEE. CDR3 sequence reads: CASSTSREGGETQYF. As DNA, the CDR3 is TGTGCCAGCAGCACCTCAAGGGAGGGCGGCGAGACCCAGTACTTC.

The chain is built from TRBV9 and TRBJ2-3, with D maybe TRBD2 (6 bases). Germline V lookup: CDR1 SGDLS, CDR2 YYNGEE. The CDR3 consists of 15 residues. V shed 1 base and J shed 0 bases, with 9 bases lying between them. The CDR3 is CASSVSGDSTDTQYF. The CDR3 DNA reads TGTGCCAGCAGCGTATCGGGGGATAGCACAGATACGCAGTATTTT.

The rearrangement uses TRBV5-8 and TRBJ2-5; D might be TRBD1 (5 bases). V lost 3 bases and J 4 bases, leaving 16 bases between the germline ends. The CDR3 covers 15 residues. Germline V gene data show CDR1 as SGHTS and CDR2 as YDEGEE. The CDR3 nucleotides read TGTGCCAGCAGCTATCCCCCAGGGATGGCAGAGACCCAGTACTTC. This codes for CASSYPPGMAETQYF.

The gene calls are TRBV5-4 and TRBJ2-2; a possible D gene is TRBD2 (5 bases). V lost 4 bases and J 7 bases, leaving 14 bases between the germline ends. This CDR3 comprises 14 residues. Per the germline V gene, CDR1 is SGHNT and CDR2 is YYREEE (reference sequence). As DNA, the CDR3 is TGTGCCAGCAGCCGGGAAGGAGCGATCGGGGAGCTGTTTTTT. Amino acid sequence: CASSREGAIGELFF.

This chain connects TRBV5-1 to TRBJ2-3; D call uncertain. The V gene lost 0 bases and the J gene lost 3 bases, with 14 bases spanning the gap. This CDR3 is 16 amino acids long. Germline CDR1 and CDR2: SGHRS and YFSETQ. The CDR3 DNA reads TGCGCCAGCAGCTTGGTCGGTAGACCCGGGACAGATACGCAGTATTTT. Its protein is CASSLVGRPGTDTQYF.

The rearrangement links TRBV15 to TRBJ2-7, with TRBD1 matching over 8 bases. CDR1 is LNHNV, CDR2 YYDKDF, per germline (reference sequence). V shed 5 bases, J shed 3 bases, and the junction held 3 bases outside the gene matches. The CDR3 consists of 13 residues. The CDR3 DNA follows: TGTGCCACCAGCGAAACAGGGGGCTACGAGCAGTACTTC. It is translated as CATSETGGYEQYF.

This chain links TRBV7-3 with TRBJ2-7, with TRBD1 matching over 9 bases. With V trimmed by 5 bases and J by 5 bases, 7 bases remained unmatched. The CDR3 has 14 amino acids. Germline V gene lookup returns CDR1 SGHTA and CDR2 FQGTGA. CDR3 bases: TGTGCCAGCAGCCCCGGGACAGGGTCGGACGAGCAGTACTTC. Translated, it gives CASSPGTGSDEQYF.

This clone came up once. The V gene is TRBV7-6, the J gene TRBJ1-5; D is uncertain. V lost 5 bases, J lost 2 bases, and 13 bases lay in between. CDR1 is SGHVS and CDR2 is FNYEAQ in the germline V gene. The CDR3 is 15 amino acids. The CDR3 DNA sequence: TGTGCCAGCAGCCAAGGCGGCGATGGCAATCAGCCCCAGCATTTT. Protein sequence: CASSQGGDGNQPQHF.

The gene calls are TRBV9 and TRBJ1-5, with D perhaps TRBD1 (5 bases). This CDR3 is built from 14 residues. CDR1 is SGDLS and CDR2 is YYNGEE in the germline V gene. Trimming pared 0 bases from V and 5 bases from J, leaving 9 bases between. The CDR3 region has the DNA TGTGCCAGCAGCGTAGCGGAGGGGTATCAGCCCCAGCATTTT. Amino acid sequence: CASSVAEGYQPQHF.

This CDR3 reads CASSHPGTGRREQYF. DNA for the CDR3: TGCGCCAGCAGCCACCCCGGGACAGGGCGACGCGAGCAGTACTTC. The V gene is TRBV4-1, the J gene TRBJ2-7; the match to TRBD1 covers 9 bases. The CDR3 is 15 residues long. The V segment lost 3 bases and the J segment 6 bases; nucleotides outside the gene matches: 9. In germline, CDR1 is MGHRA, CDR2 YSYEKL.

The chain links TRBV7-9 to TRBJ2-3; 8 positions match TRBD1. The germline V gene has CDR1 SEHNR and CDR2 FQNEAQ (reference sequence). This CDR3 has 15 residues. J was trimmed by 4 bases and V by 5 bases; bases with no gene match: 8. The CDR3 sequence is CASSLPQGQADTQYF. DNA of the CDR3: TGTGCCAGCAGCCTACCACAGGGACAGGCAGATACGCAGTATTTT.

V gene TRBV7-2 combines with J gene TRBJ2-1; TRBD2 matches 8 bases. CDR1 and CDR2 (germline): SGHTA, FQGNSA. CDR3 size: 15 residues. Germline trimming cut 3 bases from V and 8 bases from J; bases unmatched to any gene: 9. The CDR3, as DNA: TGTGCCAGCAGCTTCTCGGGGGGGGCCATCGATGAGCAGTTCTTC. Translated, it gives CASSFSGGAIDEQFF. The whole variable domain, remainder taken from reference TRBV7-2 and TRBJ2-1, is GAGVSQSPSNKVTEKGKDVELRCDPISGHTALYWYRQSLGQGLEFLIYFQGNSAPDKSGLPSDRFSAERTGGSVSTLTIQRTQQEDSAVYLCASSFSGGAIDEQFFGPGTRLTVL.

This chain uses TRBV2 with TRBJ1-6; the D gene is possibly TRBD1 (5 bases). Looked up from germline, CDR1 is SNHLY and CDR2 is FYNNEI. Trimming removed 6 bases from V and 3 bases from J, with 18 bases in between. The CDR3 loop spans 17 amino acids. CDR3 sequence (DNA): TGTGCCAGCAGGGGGCCCGAAGGGGATATCTATAATTCACCCCTCCACTTT. Translated, it gives CASRGPEGDIYNSPLHF.

The rearrangement links TRBV9 to TRBJ2-1; a weak D match, TRBD2 (5 bases). The CDR3 covers 14 residues. Trimming left V 0 bases short and J 8 bases short, with 12 bases between. Germline V CDR1 and CDR2: SGDLS, YYNGEE. The CDR3 region has the DNA TGTGCCAGCAGCGTAGAGGCTAGCTGGGATGAGCAGTTCTTC. This codes for CASSVEASWDEQFF. The full variable domain, in which reference TRBV9 and TRBJ2-1 provide the parts outside the CDR3, is DSGVTQTPKHLITATGQRVTLRCSPRSGDLSVYWYQQSLDQGLQFLIQYYNGEERAKGNILERFSAQQFPDLHSELNLSSLELGDSALYFCASSVEASWDEQFFGPGTRLTVL.

The chain couples TRBV19 to TRBJ2-7, with a tentative D call TRBD1 (6 bases). The length of the CDR3 is 15 residues. The V end lost 3 bases, the J end lost 5 bases, and 17 bases lay between the germline ends. Germline CDR1 is LNHDA and CDR2 is SQIVND (reference sequence). The CDR3 nucleotides are TGTGCCAGTAGTATTACGGGGACAAGACCCGACGAGCAGTACTTC. Amino acid sequence: CASSITGTRPDEQYF.

This rearrangement joins TRBV7-9 to TRBJ1-4; maybe TRBD1 (5 bases). The germline V gene encodes CDR1 SEHNR and CDR2 FQNEAQ (reference sequence). V lost 5 bases to trimming and J lost 8 bases, with 15 bases between them. CDR3 length equals 14 residues. DNA for the CDR3: TGTGCCAGCAGCAAGGACGGGGGTATGGAAAAACTGTTTTTT. Its translation is CASSKDGGMEKLFF.